The sequence of this TCR beta chain was determined in a study of blood T cell repertoires in COVID-19. Study in general: Sources were T cells, B-cell-depleted T cells, or PBMCs; the material itself was cDNA or gDNA.

The CDR3 totals 15 residues. V lost 3 bases to trimming and J lost 4 bases; unmatched junction nucleotides: 5. The V gene's germline CDR1 is SGDLS and CDR2 YYNGEE. Some clones are missing from TCRdb's copy, which holds only in-frame ones; the method was immunoSEQ multiplex PCR. The data show 130,000 or so clones, with about 81% seen just once and roughly 2.3% held by the top ten. The TCR originated in a man in his forties or fifties with acute COVID-19. Specimen: PBMCs or T cells enriched from blood (not recorded which). The chain joins TRBV9 to TRBJ2-3; 10 nucleotides line up with TRBD2. DNA of the CDR3: TGTGCCAGCAGCGGAAGCGGGGGGGGCCCAGATACGCAGTATTTT. It specifies CASSGSGGGPDTQYF.